The clone carrying this TCR beta chain was counted only a few times. Its antigen remains unidentified. This entry is derived from a study of beta chain features in type 1 diabetes. Study-level information: Over all samples combined, some 99,000,000 sorted cells were examined. Study-level points and caveats: Moderately but significantly shorter TCRB CDR3s were found in Type 1 diabetes patients in all four CD4+ subsets.

Reverse transcription of all isolated RNA meant that expressed TCRB transcripts were sequenced. Produced via immunoSEQ multiplex PCR; TCRdb's table is partial and in-frame only. The data contain 640,000 or so clones, roughly 13% of them singletons. This CDR3 comprises 16 residues. Germline V lookup: CDR1 MNHEY, CDR2 SVGAGI. Trimming took 2 bases from V and 7 from J; bases not matched to a gene: 8. The chain uses TRBV6-5 and TRBJ2-1; 10 bases agree with TRBD1. The sequence was obtained from a man younger than 35 with type 1 diabetes. Material for sequencing was naive CD4+ T cells from blood. The CDR3 DNA reads as TGTGCCAGCAGTTACGGGACAGGGGATCTGGGGAATGAGCAGTTCTTC. Residues: CASSYGTGDLGNEQFF.